Each of the 30 T cell receptor beta chains below was sequenced from the same sample in a study of OX40 agonist ivuxolimab in advanced cancers. Only in-frame clones appear in the TCRdb table, and some are missing; sequencing was by immunoSEQ multiplex PCR. The profile covers more than 80,000 clones, with around 94% appearing a single time and 2.6% taken by the ten largest. The source material was CD4+ or CD8+ T cells sorted from blood, sampled in a trial of the OX40 agonist ivuxolimab. These receptors all stem from an adult with an advanced solid tumor such as melanoma, head and neck, liver or kidney cancer.

The chain has TRBV4-1 and TRBJ1-1; possibly TRBD1 for D (6 bases). The CDR3 contains 14 residues. Germline V gene sequence: CDR1 MGHRA, CDR2 YSYEKL. V was trimmed by 3 bases and J by 5 bases, leaving 13 bases between them. The CDR3 loop is CASSQSTGTTEAFF. CDR3 DNA: TGCGCCAGCAGCCAGAGCACAGGGACAACTGAAGCTTTCTTT.

The chain uses TRBV4-3 and TRBJ2-1; D is unresolved. The CDR3 has 13 amino acids. V lost 4 bases to trimming and J lost 5 bases, with 9 bases between them. Germline V CDR1 and CDR2: LGHNA, YSLEER. CDR3 coding DNA: TGCGCCAGCAGCCCCGGACGAAACAATGAGCAGTTCTTC. Translation gives CASSPGRNNEQFF.

The chain joins TRBV9 to TRBJ1-1; 7 bases align to TRBD1. Germline assignment: CDR1 SGDLS and CDR2 YYNGEE. The CDR3 runs 13 residues. J was trimmed by 4 bases and V by 3 bases; bases with no gene match: 3. CDR3 in DNA: TGTGCCAGCAGCGCAGGGGGTAGCACTGAAGCTTTCTTT. This translates into CASSAGGSTEAFF. The full variable domain, with the rest looked up from reference TRBV9 and TRBJ1-1, is DSGVTQTPKHLITATGQRVTLRCSPRSGDLSVYWYQQSLDQGLQFLIQYYNGEERAKGNILERFSAQQFPDLHSELNLSSLELGDSALYFCASSAGGSTEAFFGQGTRLTVV.

The chain is built from TRBV9 and TRBJ1-2, with a weak D call TRBD1 (5 bases). CDR3 length: 15 residues. Deletions cut 0 bases from V and 0 bases from J, with 9 bases between. Germline lookup yields CDR1 SGDLS and CDR2 YYNGEE. CDR3 nucleotides: TGTGCCAGCAGCGTAGCACAGGTGACTAACTATGGCTACACCTTC. Residues: CASSVAQVTNYGYTF.

CDR3 nucleotides: TGTGCCAGTAGTCGCGGGGATTTACTAGCGGGAGAACCCCTGAATGAGCAGTTCTTC. Translating gives CASSRGDLLAGEPLNEQFF. The chain joins TRBV19 to TRBJ2-1; 11 nucleotides agree with TRBD2. The germline gives CDR1 LNHDA, CDR2 SQIVND (reference sequence). This CDR3 contains 19 residues. Germline trimming cut 5 bases from V and 7 bases from J; bases unmatched to any gene: 19.

The chain employs TRBV13 and TRBJ2-5; TRBD2 agrees at 9 bases. Per the germline V gene, CDR1 is PRHDT and CDR2 is FYEKMQ (reference sequence). The CDR3 has 16 amino acids. V was clipped by 2 bases and J by 1 base; unmatched bases: 5. The CDR3 loop reads CASSLRTSASQETQYF. DNA of the CDR3: TGTGCCAGCAGCTTAAGGACTAGCGCCTCCCAAGAGACCCAGTACTTC. The full variable domain, rest sourced from reference TRBV13 and TRBJ2-5, is AAGVIQSPRHLIKEKRETATLKCYPIPRHDTVYWYQQGPGQDPQFLISFYEKMQSDKGSIPDRFSAQQFSDYHSELNMSSLELGDSALYFCASSLRTSASQETQYFGPGTRLLVL.

V and J are TRBV6-5 and TRBJ2-1; perhaps TRBD2 as D (5 bases). Germline CDR1 is MNHEY and CDR2 is SVGAGI. Trimming removed 0 bases from V and 6 bases from J, with 12 bases in between. The CDR3 runs 15 residues. The CDR3 region is CASSYSFGGRNEQFF. The CDR3 DNA reads TGTGCCAGCAGTTACTCGTTCGGAGGACGCAATGAGCAGTTCTTC.

The chain uses TRBV7-2 and TRBJ2-1, with 8 bases identical to TRBD1. Germline CDR1 and CDR2: SGHTA and FQGNSA. J gave up 7 bases and V 5 bases, and 7 bases lay outside the gene matches. The CDR3 extends over 14 amino acids. The CDR3 DNA sequence: TGTGCCAGCAGCCACGGACAGGGTGGGAATGAGCAGTTCTTC. Protein sequence: CASSHGQGGNEQFF.

This clone has only one observation. This chain uses TRBV5-1 with TRBJ2-7; D unclear. The CDR3 loop spans 13 amino acids. Germline V gene data show CDR1 as SGHRS and CDR2 as YFSETQ. V was cut by 4 bases and J by 0 bases, with 8 bases left in between. DNA for the CDR3: TGCGCCAGCAGCCCTGGGCCCTCCTACGAGCAGTACTTC. As protein: CASSPGPSYEQYF. Together with reference TRBV5-1 and TRBJ2-7, the CDR3 gives the full variable domain: KAGVTQTPRYLIKTRGQQVTLSCSPISGHRSVSWYQQTPGQGLQFLFEYFSETQRNKGNFPGRFSGRQFSNSRSEMNVSTLELGDSALYLCASSPGPSYEQYFGPGTRLTVT.

The chain uses TRBV19 and TRBJ1-5; D unresolved. V was trimmed by 5 bases and J by 7 bases, leaving 12 bases between them. CDR3 length: 13 residues. CDR1 LNHDA and CDR2 SQIVND come from the germline V gene (reference sequence). As DNA, the CDR3 is TGTGCCAGTAGTCCAAGCCCTAGGCAGCCCCAGCATTTT. This encodes CASSPSPRQPQHF.

V usage is TRBV7-8 and J usage is TRBJ1-3, with D tentatively TRBD1 (5 bases). Per germline, CDR1 SGHVS and CDR2 FQNEAQ. The CDR3 loop spans 15 amino acids. V lost 5 bases and J 2 bases, leaving 13 bases between the germline ends. DNA for the CDR3: TGTGCCAGCAGCCCTTTTCTAGGGGCTGGAAACACCATATATTTT. Translation gives CASSPFLGAGNTIYF.

The chain carries TRBV9 and TRBJ1-5; the D is unclear. V was trimmed by 0 bases and J by 2 bases, leaving 6 bases between them. The germline V gene encodes CDR1 SGDLS and CDR2 YYNGEE. The CDR3 runs 14 residues. CDR3 nucleotide sequence: TGTGCCAGCAGCGTAGGCGGGGGCAATCAGCCCCAGCATTTT. It codes for CASSVGGGNQPQHF. Based on the CDR3 plus reference TRBV9 and TRBJ1-5, the full variable domain is DSGVTQTPKHLITATGQRVTLRCSPRSGDLSVYWYQQSLDQGLQFLIQYYNGEERAKGNILERFSAQQFPDLHSELNLSSLELGDSALYFCASSVGGGNQPQHFGDGTRLSIL.

The chain uses TRBV5-1 and TRBJ1-6; 10 nucleotides align to TRBD1. The CDR3 consists of 15 residues. CDR1 is SGHRS, CDR2 YFSETQ, per germline. V lost 0 bases and J lost 7; bases outside the gene matches: 1. CDR3 protein: CASSLAGQGNSPLHF. CDR3 sequence (DNA): TGCGCCAGCAGCTTGGCGGGACAGGGGAATTCACCCCTCCACTTT.

The V and J genes are TRBV6-1 and TRBJ2-7, with D possibly called TRBD1 or TRBD2 (5 bases each). The V and J ends lost 1 base and 3 bases respectively, with 13 bases between them. This CDR3 region has 15 residues. Germline V gene lookup returns CDR1 MNHNS and CDR2 SASEGT. CDR3 residues: CASSEGGWVIYEQYF. CDR3 in DNA: TGTGCCAGCAGTGAAGGGGGGTGGGTGATCTACGAGCAGTACTTC.

The V call is TRBV19, the J call TRBJ2-7; D is perhaps TRBD2 (5 bases). This CDR3 contains 14 residues. Trimming removed 10 bases from V and 3 bases from J, with 19 bases in between. Germline values: CDR1 LNHDA, CDR2 SQIVND (reference sequence). The CDR3 loop reads CATSAVTRGYEQYF. The CDR3 DNA sequence: TGTGCCACCTCAGCGGTCACCCGAGGCTACGAGCAGTACTTC.

The chain recombines TRBV7-6 with TRBJ2-3, with 10 bases lining up with TRBD1. This CDR3 comprises 14 residues. Germline values: CDR1 SGHVS, CDR2 FNYEAQ. V lost 5 bases to trimming and J lost 5 bases; unmatched junction nucleotides: 4. The DNA for the CDR3 is TGTGCCAGCAGCCCCGGACAGGGGGAAGATACGCAGTATTTT. The encoded protein is CASSPGQGEDTQYF.

This clone was seen more than once but under ten times. The CDR3 region has the DNA TGTGCCAGCAGCGTAGAAGGTTGGGACATTGAAGCTTTCTTT. This codes for CASSVEGWDIEAFF. This chain joins TRBV9 and TRBJ1-1; tentative D call: TRBD1 (6 bases). Germline V gene sequence: CDR1 SGDLS, CDR2 YYNGEE. With 0 bases removed from V and 7 bases from J, the gap between germline ends came to 13 bases. This CDR3 contains 14 residues.

The V call is TRBV19, the J call TRBJ1-5; D is undetermined. Trimming pared 7 bases from V and 1 base from J, leaving 14 bases between. The CDR3 spans 15 residues. The V gene's germline CDR1 is LNHDA and CDR2 SQIVND (reference sequence). CDR3 in amino acids: CASTEEALSNQPQHF. Written as DNA, the CDR3 is TGTGCCAGTACGGAGGAGGCTCTGAGCAATCAGCCCCAGCATTTT.

The chain has TRBV27 and TRBJ1-6; tentative D call: TRBD1 (6 bases). Between the trimmed V and J ends, which lost 6 bases and 14 bases, there was a span of 11 bases. The germline CDR1 and CDR2 sequences are MNHEY and SMNVEV (reference sequence). The CDR3 spans 11 residues. The CDR3, as DNA: TGTGCCAGCAGATACAGGGCCACCCTCCACTTT. Translated, it gives CASRYRATLHF.

This clone was seen a single time. The rearrangement joins TRBV5-8 to TRBJ2-3; D unclear. Germline lookup yields CDR1 SGHTS and CDR2 YDEGEE. Trimming stripped 1 base from V and 0 bases from J, with 9 bases between. This CDR3 spans 15 amino acids. CDR3 in amino acids: CASSLTDASTDTQYF. The CDR3 nucleotides are TGTGCCAGCAGCTTGACGGACGCTAGCACAGATACGCAGTATTTT.

Concerning this clone: Other DNA sequences from this sample encode an identical CDR3 as well. The chain combines TRBV27 with TRBJ2-3, with D unclear. Germline values: CDR1 MNHEY, CDR2 SMNVEV (reference sequence). The CDR3 is 14 amino acids. Trimming removed 3 bases from V and 1 base from J, with 8 bases in between. This chain's CDR3 is CASSLGTGTDTQYF. CDR3 nucleotide sequence: TGTGCCAGCAGTTTGGGCACTGGCACAGATACGCAGTATTTT.

The genes are TRBV5-5 and TRBJ1-2; TRBD1 might be the D (6 bases). The CDR3 totals 15 residues. The germline V gene has CDR1 SGHKS and CDR2 YYEKEE (reference sequence). Trimming pared 0 bases from V and 8 bases from J, leaving 17 bases between. CDR3 sequence reads: CASSLDHRVSKGYTF. CDR3 sequence (DNA): TGTGCCAGCAGCTTGGACCACAGGGTCTCTAAGGGCTACACCTTC.

The chain couples TRBV27 to TRBJ2-3, with 7 bases matching TRBD2. CDR1 MNHEY and CDR2 SMNVEV come from the germline V gene (reference sequence). This CDR3 region has 17 residues. Trimming took 5 bases from V and 0 from J; bases not matched to a gene: 11. This CDR3 is CASSGRPGGLSTDTQYF. The CDR3 nucleotides are TGTGCCAGCAGTGGTCGTCCGGGGGGACTAAGCACAGATACGCAGTATTTT.

V is TRBV5-1 and J is TRBJ2-3, with TRBD2 as a possible D gene (5 bases). The CDR3 extends over 16 amino acids. The germline V gene has CDR1 SGHRS and CDR2 YFSETQ. V lost 2 bases and J lost 2, with 15 bases in between. CDR3: CASSLRWPGDTDTQYF. The CDR3 DNA sequence: TGCGCCAGCAGCTTAAGGTGGCCCGGGGACACAGATACGCAGTATTTT.

As concerns this clone: The junction shows a germline mismatch at one end, possibly a read error. This sequence joins TRBV7-6 and TRBJ2-1; 9 bases map to TRBD2. This CDR3 contains 14 residues. Germline CDR1 is SGHVS and CDR2 is FNYEAQ. The CDR3, as DNA: TGTGCCAGCAGCCTAGCGGGGACATACAATGAGCAGTTCTTC. Residues: CASSLAGTYNEQFF.

The rearrangement uses TRBV19 and TRBJ2-5; D uncertain. Matching the DNA end better, TRBJ2-7 makes the J call doubtful. The CDR3 covers 13 residues. CDR1 is LNHDA, CDR2 SQIVND, per germline (reference sequence). The CDR3 loop reads CASSIPGLYEQYF. Here the CDR3 DNA reads TGTGCCAGTAGTATACCAGGCCTCTACGAGCAGTACTTC.

The chain recombines TRBV5-4 with TRBJ2-1; unclear D gene. Trimming removed 2 bases from V and 9 bases from J, with 9 bases in between. This CDR3 has 12 residues. Germline values: CDR1 SGHNT, CDR2 YYREEE (reference sequence). CDR3 in DNA: TGTGCCAGCAGCTTTGTTCCCAGTGAGCAGTTCTTC. Translated: CASSFVPSEQFF.

The V gene is TRBV28, the J gene TRBJ2-7; weak D call: TRBD2 (6 bases). Trimming removed 7 bases from V and 0 bases from J, with 13 bases in between. CDR1 MDHEN and CDR2 SYDVKM come from the germline V gene. The CDR3 totals 14 residues. The CDR3 protein is CASKAGGTSYEQYF. The CDR3 region has the DNA TGTGCCAGCAAAGCCGGGGGAACCTCCTACGAGCAGTACTTC. The full variable domain, in which reference TRBV28 and TRBJ2-7 provide the parts outside the CDR3, is DVKVTQSSRYLVKRTGEKVFLECVQDMDHENMFWYRQDPGLGLRLIYFSYDVKMKEKGDIPEGYSVSREKKERFSLILESASTNQTSMYLCASKAGGTSYEQYFGPGTRLTVT.

V is TRBV4-1 and J is TRBJ1-4; TRBD1 agrees at 11 bases. The germline V gene encodes CDR1 MGHRA and CDR2 YSYEKL. The CDR3 runs to 15 residues. V gave up 0 bases and J gave up 7 bases; unmatched junction bases: 1. DNA for the CDR3: TGCGCCAGCAGCCAAGAAGGGACAGGGGGTGAAAAACTGTTTTTT. This codes for CASSQEGTGGEKLFF.

The chain recombines TRBV27 with TRBJ2-7; no clear D. V was shortened by 8 bases and J by 4 bases, with 3 bases between the two germline ends. Per the germline V gene, CDR1 is MNHEY and CDR2 is SMNVEV (reference sequence). The CDR3 runs to 9 residues. Here the CDR3 reads CASGYEQYF. As DNA, the CDR3 is TGTGCCAGCGGGTACGAGCAGTACTTC.